The entry that follows covers one T cell receptor beta chain sequence. This clonotype was observed many times. It lacks a known antigen. Per-base quality was not reported, and no clone a single base away is much larger than it. The time point label for this specimen denotes: day 60 (about 2 months) after transplantation. According to the study, the label for this sample's treatment or condition signals: allogeneic hematopoietic cell transplantation with graft depleted of TCRalphabeta T cells and CD19 B cells. The transplant recipients were children given TCRalphabeta/CD19-depleted allogeneic hematopoietic cell grafts. The record originates from a study of T-cell reconstitution after alpha-beta-depleted transplantation in children (dated by TCRdb to 2016 to 2018). Regarding the complete study: Using TCR repertoire profiling, the study followed T-cell immune reconstitution in a quantitative way in children after TCRalphabeta/CD19-depleted allogeneic hematopoietic cell transplantation. Results the study describes overall, beyond this receptor: Over subsequent months, a decline in hyperexpanded clone frequencies was noted, and after one year, T-cell counts and TCRbeta diversity were mostly ascribed to newly produced T cells. In some patients, the high TCRbeta diversity seen at day 60 was put down to recipient T cells and intrathymic progenitors that had survived conditioning. Apparently early alphabetaT-cell count recovery about two months after transplant reportedly relied on only several hundred rapidly expanded clones derived from non-depleted graft cells.

The germline V gene yields SGHRS for CDR1 and YFSETQ for CDR2. Trimming at the junction amounts to 1 base on V and 0 bases on J, and the germline ends lie 8 bases apart. Measured from the cysteine to the phenylalanine, the CDR3 is 15 residues long. Solely the CDR3 DNA is kept, with 45 bases framed from the first base. The library was produced with PCR. The reads were generated on an Illumina HiSeq 2500. TCR library preparation used molecular barcoding, with unique molecular identifiers applied to normalize quantification of the TCRbeta repertoire. TCRdb took the public reads, trimmed them with fastp at Q25, ran MiXCR for clone calling and kept in-frame beta chains. Rows merge per CDR3 protein into single entries with the most common DNA and genes. The sample table contains roughly 100,000 distinct CDR3 sequences; only one count was recorded for about 5.6% of them. Of the sample, around 5.6% falls within the top ten clones.

The chain uses TRBV5-1 and TRBJ2-1, with the D gene not clear enough to name. Sequencing was performed on PBMCs, mostly from graft donor cells, taken 60 days after TCRalphabeta/CD19-depleted stem cell transplant. This TCR was sampled from a female patient aged 2 to 10 who had a stem cell transplant for Fanconi anemia, so the T cells may come from the graft donor. The DNA reads as follows: TGCGCCAGCAGCTTGCGACCGAGCTCCTACAATGAGCAGTTCTTC. Translated, it reads CASSLRPSSYNEQFF.